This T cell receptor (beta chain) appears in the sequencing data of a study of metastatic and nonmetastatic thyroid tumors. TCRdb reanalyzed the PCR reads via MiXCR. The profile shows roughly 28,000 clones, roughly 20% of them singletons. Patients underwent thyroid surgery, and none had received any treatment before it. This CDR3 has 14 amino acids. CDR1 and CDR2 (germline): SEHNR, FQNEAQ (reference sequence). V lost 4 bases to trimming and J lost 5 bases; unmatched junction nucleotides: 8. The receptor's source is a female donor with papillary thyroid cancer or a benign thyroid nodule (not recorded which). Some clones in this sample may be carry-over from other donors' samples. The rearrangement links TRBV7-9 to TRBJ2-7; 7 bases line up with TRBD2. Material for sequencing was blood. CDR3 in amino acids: CASSSVGGYNEQYF. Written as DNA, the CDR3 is TGTGCCAGCAGCTCGGTGGGGGGGTATAACGAGCAGTACTTC.